This T cell receptor (beta chain) is drawn from a study of CD8+CD57+ T cells in acquired aplastic anemia. Researchers used genomic DNA as the template to profile TCR beta VDJ and CDR3. Using its own MiXCR run on the reads, TCRdb lists one record per CDR3 protein. The sample holds roughly 58,000 distinct CDR3 sequences, about 50% seen once. The germline V gene encodes CDR1 SGHKS and CDR2 YYEKEE (reference sequence). This CDR3 is 15 amino acids long. Germline trimming cut 4 bases from V and 4 bases from J; bases unmatched to any gene: 8. This clonotype was obtained from a human donor in good health, serving as a control. Sequenced material: sorted CD4+, CD8+, or CD8+CD57+ T cells (not recorded which) from PBMCs. The gene calls are TRBV5-5 and TRBJ1-1; 9 bases match TRBD1. The DNA of the CDR3 is TGTGCCAGCAGCGGAAGACAGGGGGAGGGCACTGAAGCTTTCTTT. Translating it yields CASSGRQGEGTEAFF.